These 9 T cell receptor beta chains were sequenced from one sample in a study of OX40 agonist ivuxolimab in advanced cancers. Repertoires were generated with immunoSEQ multiplex PCR, while TCRdb's copy carries only in-frame clones and drops some. This table holds 55,000 to 75,000 clones, 65% to 85% found once. This sample comprised CD4+ or CD8+ T cells sorted from blood, obtained in a trial of the OX40 agonist ivuxolimab. The receptors stem from an adult with an advanced solid tumor such as melanoma, head and neck, liver or kidney cancer.

This clone was seen once. The rearrangement uses TRBV2 and TRBJ2-1; 11 bases are shared with TRBD1. The V and J ends lost 5 bases and 10 bases, in that order; junction bases with no gene match: 7. The V gene's germline CDR1 is SNHLY and CDR2 FYNNEI. The CDR3 extends over 14 amino acids. In DNA form, the CDR3 reads TGTGCCAGCAGTTTCGGACAGGGGGCGGTCGAGCAGTTCTTC. Protein: CASSFGQGAVEQFF.

The genes are TRBV28 and TRBJ1-1; D ambiguous. The germline gives CDR1 MDHEN, CDR2 SYDVKM. The CDR3 totals 13 residues. Trimming stripped 7 bases from V and 1 base from J, with 10 bases between. CDR3 sequence: CASISPGNTEAFF. The CDR3 DNA reads as TGTGCCAGCATCAGTCCGGGGAACACTGAAGCTTTCTTT.

CDR3 in amino acids: CASSVVSTGGTGELFF. In DNA form, the CDR3 reads TGTGCCAGCAGCGTAGTCTCGACGGGGGGGACCGGGGAGCTGTTTTTT. V usage is TRBV9 and J usage is TRBJ2-2; 8 positions agree with TRBD2. The CDR3 totals 16 residues. CDR1 is SGDLS and CDR2 is YYNGEE in the germline V gene. V lost 0 bases, J lost 5 bases, and 6 bases stayed unmatched.

CDR3 sequence (DNA): TGCGCCAGCAGCCGGGGGGCCACAGATACGCAGTATTTT. Its translation: CASSRGATDTQYF. This chain links TRBV4-1 with TRBJ2-3; either TRBD1 or TRBD2 may supply D (6 bases each). This CDR3 comprises 13 residues. Germline CDR1 MGHRA, CDR2 YSYEKL. The V end lost 4 bases, the J end lost 2 bases, and 7 bases lay between the germline ends.

V usage is TRBV27 and J usage is TRBJ1-2, with 10 bases that match TRBD1. The germline V gene encodes CDR1 MNHEY and CDR2 SMNVEV (reference sequence). This CDR3 comprises 14 residues. J lost 6 bases, V lost 6 bases, and 7 bases had no gene match. In nucleotides, the CDR3 is TGTGCCAGCAGCTCCCAGGGGACAGGGGATGGCTACACCTTC. This sequence encodes CASSSQGTGDGYTF.

The V and J genes are TRBV28 and TRBJ2-4; 8 nucleotides agree with TRBD1. The ends lost 6 bases at V and 12 bases at J; junction bases unmatched: 10. CDR3 size: 13 residues. Germline loops: CDR1 MDHEN, CDR2 SYDVKM. CDR3 coding DNA: TGTGCCAGCAGCTGGGGAGACAGGGGCGGTCAGTACTTC. This translates into CASSWGDRGGQYF.

This clone was detected only a few times. This CDR3 is also generated by other DNA sequences in the sample. The gene calls are TRBV30 and TRBJ1-2; D gene uncertain. CDR3 size: 12 residues. The germline V gene encodes CDR1 GTSNPN and CDR2 SVGIG (reference sequence). V was clipped by 1 base and J by 1 base, with 4 bases between them. The CDR3 loop is CAWSGFNYGYTF. CDR3 in DNA: TGTGCCTGGAGTGGCTTTAACTATGGCTACACCTTC.

The J gene is TRBJ2-2, the V gene TRBV7-2; perhaps TRBD1 as D (6 bases). Germline CDR1 is SGHTA and CDR2 is FQGNSA. V lost 2 bases, J lost 5 bases, and 12 bases lay in between. The CDR3 totals 15 residues. In nucleotides, the CDR3 is TGTGCCAGCAGCTTATTGGGGGCGCATACCGGGGAGCTGTTTTTT. It specifies CASSLLGAHTGELFF.

The chain recombines TRBV19 with TRBJ2-3; D is perhaps TRBD2 (6 bases). This CDR3 region has 14 residues. Trimming removed 5 bases at V and 2 bases at J, with 11 bases between. Germline V gives CDR1 LNHDA, CDR2 SQIVND (reference sequence). CDR3 amino acids: CASSAGRPTDTQYF. The CDR3 DNA is TGTGCCAGTAGTGCCGGGAGACCCACAGATACGCAGTATTTT.